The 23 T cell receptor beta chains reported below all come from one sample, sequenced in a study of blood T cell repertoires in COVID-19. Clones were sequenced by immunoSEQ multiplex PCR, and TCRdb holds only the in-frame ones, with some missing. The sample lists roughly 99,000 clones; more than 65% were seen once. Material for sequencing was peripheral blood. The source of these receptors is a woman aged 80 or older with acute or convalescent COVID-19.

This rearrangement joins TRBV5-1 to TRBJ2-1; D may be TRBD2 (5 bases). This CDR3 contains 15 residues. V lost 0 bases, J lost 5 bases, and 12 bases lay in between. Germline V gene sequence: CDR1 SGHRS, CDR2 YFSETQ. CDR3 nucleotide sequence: TGCGCCAGCAGCTTGGCTCCTGGAGGCCACAATGAGCAGTTCTTC. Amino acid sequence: CASSLAPGGHNEQFF.

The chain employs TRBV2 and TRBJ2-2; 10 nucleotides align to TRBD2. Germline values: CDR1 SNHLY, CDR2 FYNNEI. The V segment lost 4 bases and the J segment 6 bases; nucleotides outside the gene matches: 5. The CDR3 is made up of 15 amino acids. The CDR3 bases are TGTGCCAGCAGTGCCCTAGCGGGGGTGGCCGGGGAGCTGTTTTTT. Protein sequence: CASSALAGVAGELFF.

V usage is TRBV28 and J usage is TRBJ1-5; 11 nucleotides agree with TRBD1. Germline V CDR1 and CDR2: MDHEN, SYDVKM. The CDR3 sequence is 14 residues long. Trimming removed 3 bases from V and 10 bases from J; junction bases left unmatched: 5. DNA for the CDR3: TGTGCCAGCAGTTTTCGCCGGACAGGGGGCCCCCAGCATTTT. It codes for CASSFRRTGGPQHF. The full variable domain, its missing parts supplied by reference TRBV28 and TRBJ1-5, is DVKVTQSSRYLVKRTGEKVFLECVQDMDHENMFWYRQDPGLGLRLIYFSYDVKMKEKGDIPEGYSVSREKKERFSLILESASTNQTSMYLCASSFRRTGGPQHFGDGTRLSIL.

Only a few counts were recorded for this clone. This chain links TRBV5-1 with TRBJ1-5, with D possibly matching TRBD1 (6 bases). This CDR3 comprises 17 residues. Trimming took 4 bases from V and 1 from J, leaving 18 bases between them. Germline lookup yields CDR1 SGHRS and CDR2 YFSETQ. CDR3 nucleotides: TGCGCCAGCAGCGAGTGGGGCGGGGGGCTGAGCAATCAGCCCCAGCATTTT. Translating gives CASSEWGGGLSNQPQHF. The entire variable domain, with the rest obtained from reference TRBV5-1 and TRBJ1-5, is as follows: KAGVTQTPRYLIKTRGQQVTLSCSPISGHRSVSWYQQTPGQGLQFLFEYFSETQRNKGNFPGRFSGRQFSNSRSEMNVSTLELGDSALYLCASSEWGGGLSNQPQHFGDGTRLSIL.

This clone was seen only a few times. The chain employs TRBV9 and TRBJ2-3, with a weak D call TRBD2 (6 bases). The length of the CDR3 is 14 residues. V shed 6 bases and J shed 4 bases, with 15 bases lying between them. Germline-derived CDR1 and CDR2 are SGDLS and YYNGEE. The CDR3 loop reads CASTQLAIPDTQYF. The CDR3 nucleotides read TGTGCCAGCACCCAACTAGCTATTCCAGATACGCAGTATTTT.

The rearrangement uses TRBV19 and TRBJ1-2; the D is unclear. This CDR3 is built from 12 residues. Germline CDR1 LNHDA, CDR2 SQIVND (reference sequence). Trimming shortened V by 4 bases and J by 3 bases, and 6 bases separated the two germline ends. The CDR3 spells CASSTFDYGYTF. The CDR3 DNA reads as TGTGCCAGTAGTACTTTCGACTATGGCTACACCTTC.

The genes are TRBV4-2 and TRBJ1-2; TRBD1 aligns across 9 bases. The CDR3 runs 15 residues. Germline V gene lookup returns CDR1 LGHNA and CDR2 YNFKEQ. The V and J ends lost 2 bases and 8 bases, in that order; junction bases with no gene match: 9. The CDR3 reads CASSQKQGAGSGYTF. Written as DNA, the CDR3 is TGTGCCAGCAGCCAAAAACAGGGGGCAGGGAGCGGCTACACCTTC.

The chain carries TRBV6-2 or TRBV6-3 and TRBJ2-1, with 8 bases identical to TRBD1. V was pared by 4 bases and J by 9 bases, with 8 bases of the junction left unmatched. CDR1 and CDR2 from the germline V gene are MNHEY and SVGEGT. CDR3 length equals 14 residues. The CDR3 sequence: CASSSQKQGGEQFF. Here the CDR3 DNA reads TGTGCCAGCAGTTCCCAGAAACAGGGGGGTGAGCAGTTCTTC.

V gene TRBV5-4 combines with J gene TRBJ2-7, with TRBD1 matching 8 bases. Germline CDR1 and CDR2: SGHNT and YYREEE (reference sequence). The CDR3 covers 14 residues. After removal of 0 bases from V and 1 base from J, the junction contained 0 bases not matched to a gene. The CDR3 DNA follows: TGTGCCAGCAGCTTGGGACAGGGGTCCTACGAGCAGTACTTC. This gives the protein CASSLGQGSYEQYF.

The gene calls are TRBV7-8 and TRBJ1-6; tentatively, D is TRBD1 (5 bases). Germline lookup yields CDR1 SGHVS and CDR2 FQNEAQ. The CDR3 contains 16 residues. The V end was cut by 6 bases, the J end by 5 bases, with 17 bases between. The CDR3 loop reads CASSGRAGPNNSPLHF. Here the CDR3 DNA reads TGTGCCAGCAGTGGTCGGGCGGGGCCGAATAATTCACCCCTCCACTTT.

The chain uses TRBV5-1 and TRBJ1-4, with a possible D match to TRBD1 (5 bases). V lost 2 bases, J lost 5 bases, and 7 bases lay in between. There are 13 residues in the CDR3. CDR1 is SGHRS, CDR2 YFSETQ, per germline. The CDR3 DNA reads TGCGCCAGCAGCTTTGACAGCAATGAAAAACTGTTTTTT. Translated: CASSFDSNEKLFF.

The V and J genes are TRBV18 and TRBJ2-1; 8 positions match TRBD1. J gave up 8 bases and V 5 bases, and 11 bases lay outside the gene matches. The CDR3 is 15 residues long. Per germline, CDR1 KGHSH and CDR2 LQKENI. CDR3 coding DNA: TGTGCCAGCTCAAGTCGACAGGGGAATTACGATGAGCAGTTCTTC. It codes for CASSSRQGNYDEQFF.

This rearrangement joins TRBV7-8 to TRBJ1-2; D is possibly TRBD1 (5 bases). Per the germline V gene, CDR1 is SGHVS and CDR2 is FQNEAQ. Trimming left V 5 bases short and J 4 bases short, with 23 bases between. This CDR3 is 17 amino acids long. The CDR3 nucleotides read TGTGCCAGCAGCCCCCGCTGGGGTCAGGGCGACGGCTATGGCTACACCTTC. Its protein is CASSPRWGQGDGYGYTF.

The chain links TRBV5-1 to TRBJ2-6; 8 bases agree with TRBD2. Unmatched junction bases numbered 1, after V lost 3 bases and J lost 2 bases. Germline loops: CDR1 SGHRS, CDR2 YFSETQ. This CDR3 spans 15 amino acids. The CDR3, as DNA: TGCGCCAGCAGCTCGGGGGGGCCTGGGGCCAACGTCCTGACTTTC. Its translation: CASSSGGPGANVLTF.

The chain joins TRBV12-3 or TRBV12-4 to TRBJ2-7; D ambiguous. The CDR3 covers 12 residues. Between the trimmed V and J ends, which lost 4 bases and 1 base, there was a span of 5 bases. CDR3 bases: TGTGCCAGCAGTTCGTTGTCCTACGAGCAGTACTTC. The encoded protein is CASSSLSYEQYF.

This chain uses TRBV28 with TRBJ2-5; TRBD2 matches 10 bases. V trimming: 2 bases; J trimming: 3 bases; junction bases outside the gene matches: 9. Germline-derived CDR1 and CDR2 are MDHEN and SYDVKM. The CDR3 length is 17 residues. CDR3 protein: CASSLGQRGGWEETQYF. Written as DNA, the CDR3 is TGTGCCAGCAGTTTAGGCCAGCGGGGGGGCTGGGAAGAGACCCAGTACTTC.

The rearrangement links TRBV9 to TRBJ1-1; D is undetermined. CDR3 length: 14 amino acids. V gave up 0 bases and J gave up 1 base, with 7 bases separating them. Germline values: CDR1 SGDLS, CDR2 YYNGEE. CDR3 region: CASSVAGQNTEAFF. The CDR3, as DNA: TGTGCCAGCAGCGTAGCAGGCCAGAACACTGAAGCTTTCTTT.

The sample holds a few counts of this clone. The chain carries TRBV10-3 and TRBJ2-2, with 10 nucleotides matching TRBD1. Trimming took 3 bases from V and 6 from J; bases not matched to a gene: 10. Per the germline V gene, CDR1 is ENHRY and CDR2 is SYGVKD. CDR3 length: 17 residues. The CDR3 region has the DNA TGTGCCATCAGTGACCCCAGACAGGGGGCGCGTCCCGGGGAGCTGTTTTTT. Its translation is CAISDPRQGARPGELFF.

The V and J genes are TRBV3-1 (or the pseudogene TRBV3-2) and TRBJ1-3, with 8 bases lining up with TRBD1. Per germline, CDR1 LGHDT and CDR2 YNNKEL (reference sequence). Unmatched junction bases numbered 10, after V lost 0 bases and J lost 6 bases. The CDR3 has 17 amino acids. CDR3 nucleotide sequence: TGTGCCAGCAGCCAAGACCCCCAGACAGGGGCGAAAAACACCATATATTTT. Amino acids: CASSQDPQTGAKNTIYF.

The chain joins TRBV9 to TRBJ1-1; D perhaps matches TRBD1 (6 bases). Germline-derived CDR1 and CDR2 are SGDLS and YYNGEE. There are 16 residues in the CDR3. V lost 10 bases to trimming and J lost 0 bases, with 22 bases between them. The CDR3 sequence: CARRRGAGAMNTEAFF. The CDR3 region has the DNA TGTGCCCGCCGGCGGGGGGCGGGGGCGATGAACACTGAAGCTTTCTTT.

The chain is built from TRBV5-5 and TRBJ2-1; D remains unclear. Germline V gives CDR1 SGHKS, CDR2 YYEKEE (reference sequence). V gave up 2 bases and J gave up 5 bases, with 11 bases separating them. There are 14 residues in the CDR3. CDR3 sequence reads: CASSFTSQNNEQFF. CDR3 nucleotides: TGTGCCAGCAGCTTTACATCTCAGAACAATGAGCAGTTCTTC.

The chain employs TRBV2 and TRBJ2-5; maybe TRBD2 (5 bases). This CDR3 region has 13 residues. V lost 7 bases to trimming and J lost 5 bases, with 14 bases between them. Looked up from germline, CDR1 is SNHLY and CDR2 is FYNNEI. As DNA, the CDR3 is TGTGCCAGCACGACGGGGTCCAGGGAGACCCAGTACTTC. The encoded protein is CASTTGSRETQYF.

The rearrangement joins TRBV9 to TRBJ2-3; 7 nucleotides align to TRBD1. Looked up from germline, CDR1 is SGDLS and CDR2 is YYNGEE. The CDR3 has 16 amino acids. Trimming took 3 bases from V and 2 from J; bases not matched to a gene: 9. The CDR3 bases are TGTGCCAGCAGCGCGTGGGGACAGCGTCCCACAGATACGCAGTATTTT. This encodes CASSAWGQRPTDTQYF.